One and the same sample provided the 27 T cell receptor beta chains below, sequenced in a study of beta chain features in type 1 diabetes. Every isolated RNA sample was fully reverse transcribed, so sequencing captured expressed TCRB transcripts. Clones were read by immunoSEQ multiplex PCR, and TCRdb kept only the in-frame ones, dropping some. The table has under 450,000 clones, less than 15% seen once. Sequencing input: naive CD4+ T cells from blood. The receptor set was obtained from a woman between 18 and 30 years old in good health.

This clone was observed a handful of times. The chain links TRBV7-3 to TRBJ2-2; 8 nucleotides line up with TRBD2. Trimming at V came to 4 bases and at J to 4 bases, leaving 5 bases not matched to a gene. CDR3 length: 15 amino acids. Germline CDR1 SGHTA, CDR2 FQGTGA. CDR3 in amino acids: CASSSGTRSTGELFF. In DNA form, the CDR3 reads TGTGCCAGCAGCTCCGGGACTAGGTCCACCGGGGAGCTGTTTTTT.

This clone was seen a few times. The CDR3 nucleotides read TGCGCCAGCAGCTTGGACTACTTTTCTAAAGAGACCCAGTACTTC. It encodes CASSLDYFSKETQYF. This chain links TRBV5-1 with TRBJ2-5; D gene ambiguous. Trimming stripped 0 bases from V and 3 bases from J, with 12 bases between. The CDR3 loop spans 15 amino acids. Germline-derived CDR1 and CDR2 are SGHRS and YFSETQ.

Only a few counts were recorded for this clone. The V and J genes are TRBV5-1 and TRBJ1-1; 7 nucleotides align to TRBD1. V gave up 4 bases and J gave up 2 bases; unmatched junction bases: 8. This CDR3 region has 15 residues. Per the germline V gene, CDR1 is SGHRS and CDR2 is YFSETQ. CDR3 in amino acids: CASSAHGTANTEAFF. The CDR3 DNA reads TGCGCCAGCAGCGCACACGGGACAGCCAACACTGAAGCTTTCTTT.

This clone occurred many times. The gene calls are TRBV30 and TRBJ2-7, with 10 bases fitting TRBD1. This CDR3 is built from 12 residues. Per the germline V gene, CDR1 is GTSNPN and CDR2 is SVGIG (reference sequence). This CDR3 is CGVMTGGHEQYF. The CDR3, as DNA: TGTGGTGTGATGACAGGGGGCCACGAGCAGTACTTC. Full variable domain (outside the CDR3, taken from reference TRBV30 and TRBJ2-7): SQTIHQWPATLVQPVGSPLSLECTVEGTSNPNLYWYRQAAGRGLQLLFYSVGIGQISSEVPQNLSASRPQDRQFILSSKKLLLSDSGFYLCGVMTGGHEQYFGPGTRLTVT.

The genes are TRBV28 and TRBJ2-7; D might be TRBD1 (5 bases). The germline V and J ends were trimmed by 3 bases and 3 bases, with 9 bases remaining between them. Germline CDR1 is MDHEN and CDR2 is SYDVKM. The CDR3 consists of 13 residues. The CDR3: CASSFKGYYEQYF. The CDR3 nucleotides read TGTGCCAGCAGTTTTAAGGGGTACTACGAGCAGTACTTC.

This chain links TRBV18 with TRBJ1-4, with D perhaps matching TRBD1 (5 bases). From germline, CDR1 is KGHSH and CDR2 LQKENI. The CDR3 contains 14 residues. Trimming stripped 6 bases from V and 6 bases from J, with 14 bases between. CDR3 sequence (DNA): TGTGCCAGCTCGCCAGGGAGTGGCGATGAAAAACTGTTTTTT. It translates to CASSPGSGDEKLFF.

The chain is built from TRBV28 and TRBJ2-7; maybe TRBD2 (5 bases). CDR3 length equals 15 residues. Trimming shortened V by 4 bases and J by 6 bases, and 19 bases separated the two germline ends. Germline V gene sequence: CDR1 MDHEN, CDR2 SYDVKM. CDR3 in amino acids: CASSSEGRAMVEQYF. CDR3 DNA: TGTGCCAGCAGTTCTGAGGGAAGGGCGATGGTCGAGCAGTACTTC.

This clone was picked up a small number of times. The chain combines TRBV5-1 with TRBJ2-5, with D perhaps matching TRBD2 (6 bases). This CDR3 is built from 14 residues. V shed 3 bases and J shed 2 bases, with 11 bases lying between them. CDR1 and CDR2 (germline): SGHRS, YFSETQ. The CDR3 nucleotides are TGCGCCAGCAGCTACTCGGGGGTTCAAGAGACCCAGTACTTC. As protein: CASSYSGVQETQYF.

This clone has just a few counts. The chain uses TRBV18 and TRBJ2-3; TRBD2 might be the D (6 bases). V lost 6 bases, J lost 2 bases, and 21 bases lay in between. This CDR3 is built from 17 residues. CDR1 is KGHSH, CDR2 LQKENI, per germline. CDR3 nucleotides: TGTGCCAGCTCTGCCAAAAGGCCAGCGGGCTCCACAGATACGCAGTATTTT. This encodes CASSAKRPAGSTDTQYF.

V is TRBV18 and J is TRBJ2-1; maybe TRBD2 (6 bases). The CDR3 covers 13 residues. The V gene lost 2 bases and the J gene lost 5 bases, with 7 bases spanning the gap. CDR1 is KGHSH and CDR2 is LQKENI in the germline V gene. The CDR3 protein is CASSPSSDNEQFF. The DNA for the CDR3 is TGTGCCAGCTCACCATCTAGCGACAATGAGCAGTTCTTC.

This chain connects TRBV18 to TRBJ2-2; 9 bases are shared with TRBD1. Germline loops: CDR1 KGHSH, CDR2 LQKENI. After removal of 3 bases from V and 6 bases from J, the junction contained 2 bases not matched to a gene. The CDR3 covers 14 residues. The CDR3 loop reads CASSPGQGAGELFF. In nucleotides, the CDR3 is TGTGCCAGCTCACCGGGACAGGGAGCCGGGGAGCTGTTTTTT.

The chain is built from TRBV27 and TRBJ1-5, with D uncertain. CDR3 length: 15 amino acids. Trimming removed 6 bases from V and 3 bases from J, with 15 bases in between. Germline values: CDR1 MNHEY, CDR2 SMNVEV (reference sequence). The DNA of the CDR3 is TGTGCCAGCAGCCCCCGGATGGGCATCAATCAGCCCCAGCATTTT. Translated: CASSPRMGINQPQHF.

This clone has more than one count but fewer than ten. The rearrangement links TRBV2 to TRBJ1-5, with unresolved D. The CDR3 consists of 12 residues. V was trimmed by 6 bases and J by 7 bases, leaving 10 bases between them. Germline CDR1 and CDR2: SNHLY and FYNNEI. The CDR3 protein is CASSSVNQPQHF. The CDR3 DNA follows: TGTGCCAGCAGCTCGGTAAACCAGCCCCAGCATTTT.

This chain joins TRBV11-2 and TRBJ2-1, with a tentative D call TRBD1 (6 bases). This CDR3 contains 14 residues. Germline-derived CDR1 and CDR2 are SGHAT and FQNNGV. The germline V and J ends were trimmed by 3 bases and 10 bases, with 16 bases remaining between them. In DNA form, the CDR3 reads TGTGCCAGCAGCTTGGGGGCAGAGAGTCGGGAGCAGTTCTTC. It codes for CASSLGAESREQFF.

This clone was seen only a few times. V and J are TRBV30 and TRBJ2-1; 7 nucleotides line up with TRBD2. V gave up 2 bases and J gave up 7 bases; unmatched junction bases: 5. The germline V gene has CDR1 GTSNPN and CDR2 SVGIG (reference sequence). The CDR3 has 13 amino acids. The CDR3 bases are TGTGCCTGGAGTTGGACGGGAGGTAATGAGCAGTTCTTC. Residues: CAWSWTGGNEQFF. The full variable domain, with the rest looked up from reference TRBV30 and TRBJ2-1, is SQTIHQWPATLVQPVGSPLSLECTVEGTSNPNLYWYRQAAGRGLQLLFYSVGIGQISSEVPQNLSASRPQDRQFILSSKKLLLSDSGFYLCAWSWTGGNEQFFGPGTRLTVL.

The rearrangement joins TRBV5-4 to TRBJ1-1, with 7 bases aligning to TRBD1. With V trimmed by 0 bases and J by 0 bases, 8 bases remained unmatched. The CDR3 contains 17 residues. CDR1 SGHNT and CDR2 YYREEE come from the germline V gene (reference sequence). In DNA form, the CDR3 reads TGTGCCAGCAGCTTGGAGGGGGCTTGGGATATGAACACTGAAGCTTTCTTT. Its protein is CASSLEGAWDMNTEAFF.

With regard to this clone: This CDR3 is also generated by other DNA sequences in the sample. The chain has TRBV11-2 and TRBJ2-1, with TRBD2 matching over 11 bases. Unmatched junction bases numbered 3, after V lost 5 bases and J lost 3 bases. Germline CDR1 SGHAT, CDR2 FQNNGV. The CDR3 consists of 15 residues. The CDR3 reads CASSLTSGSYNEQFF. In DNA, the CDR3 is TGTGCCAGCAGCCTAACTAGCGGGAGCTACAATGAGCAGTTCTTC.

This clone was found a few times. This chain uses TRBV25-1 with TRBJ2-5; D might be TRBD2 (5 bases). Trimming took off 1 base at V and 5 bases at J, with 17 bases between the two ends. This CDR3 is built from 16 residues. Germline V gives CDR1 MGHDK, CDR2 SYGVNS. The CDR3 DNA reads TGTGCCAGCAGTGAATTAGGGCGAGGGCAGGCCGAGACCCAGTACTTC. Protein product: CASSELGRGQAETQYF.

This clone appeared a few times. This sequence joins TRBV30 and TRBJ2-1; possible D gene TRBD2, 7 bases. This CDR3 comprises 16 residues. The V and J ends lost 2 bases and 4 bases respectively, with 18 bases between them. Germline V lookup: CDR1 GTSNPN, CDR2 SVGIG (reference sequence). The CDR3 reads CAWSIGGGGAYNEQFF. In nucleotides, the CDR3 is TGTGCCTGGAGTATCGGGGGAGGGGGTGCGTACAATGAGCAGTTCTTC.

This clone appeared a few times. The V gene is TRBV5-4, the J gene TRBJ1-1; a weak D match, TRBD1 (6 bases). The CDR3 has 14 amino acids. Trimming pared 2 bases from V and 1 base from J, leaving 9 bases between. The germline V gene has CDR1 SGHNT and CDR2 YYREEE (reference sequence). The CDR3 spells CASSFARGNTEAFF. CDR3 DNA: TGTGCCAGCAGCTTCGCCAGGGGGAACACTGAAGCTTTCTTT. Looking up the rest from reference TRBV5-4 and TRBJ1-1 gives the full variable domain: ETGVTQSPTHLIKTRGQQVTLRCSSQSGHNTVSWYQQALGQGPQFIFQYYREEENGRGNFPPRFSGLQFPNYSSELNVNALELDDSALYLCASSFARGNTEAFFGQGTRLTVV.

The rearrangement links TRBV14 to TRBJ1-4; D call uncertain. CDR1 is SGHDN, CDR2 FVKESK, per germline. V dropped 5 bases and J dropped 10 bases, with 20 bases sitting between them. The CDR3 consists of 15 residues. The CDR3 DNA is TGTGCCAGCAGCAGCCAAGCGGACCAACGGGGAAAACTGTTTTTT. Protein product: CASSSQADQRGKLFF.

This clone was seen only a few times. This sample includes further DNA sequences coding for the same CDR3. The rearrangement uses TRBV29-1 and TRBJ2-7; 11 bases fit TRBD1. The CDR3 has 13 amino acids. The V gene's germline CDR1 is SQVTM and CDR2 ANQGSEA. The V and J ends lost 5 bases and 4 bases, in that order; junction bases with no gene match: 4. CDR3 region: CSVPGQGAYEQYF. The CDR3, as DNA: TGCAGCGTTCCTGGACAGGGGGCGTACGAGCAGTACTTC.

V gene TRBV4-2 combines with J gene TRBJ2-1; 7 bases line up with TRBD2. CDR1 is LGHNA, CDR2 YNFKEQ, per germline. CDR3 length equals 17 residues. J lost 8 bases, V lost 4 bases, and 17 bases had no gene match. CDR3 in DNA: TGTGCCAGCAGCCCCATTGGAAGGCGGGAGATTCGAGATGAGCAGTTCTTC. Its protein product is CASSPIGRREIRDEQFF.

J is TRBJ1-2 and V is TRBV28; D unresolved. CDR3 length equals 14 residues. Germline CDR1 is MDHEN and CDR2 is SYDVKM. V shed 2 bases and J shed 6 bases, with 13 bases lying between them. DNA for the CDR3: TGTGCCAGCAGTTTAGCAAGTCGGAGAGATGGCTACACCTTC. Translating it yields CASSLASRRDGYTF.

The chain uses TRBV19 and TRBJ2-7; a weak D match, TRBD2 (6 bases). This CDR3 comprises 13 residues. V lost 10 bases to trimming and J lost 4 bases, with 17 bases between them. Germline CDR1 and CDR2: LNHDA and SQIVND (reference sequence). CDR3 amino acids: CATGRGKWYEQYF. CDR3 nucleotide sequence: TGTGCCACGGGACGCGGGAAATGGTACGAGCAGTACTTC.

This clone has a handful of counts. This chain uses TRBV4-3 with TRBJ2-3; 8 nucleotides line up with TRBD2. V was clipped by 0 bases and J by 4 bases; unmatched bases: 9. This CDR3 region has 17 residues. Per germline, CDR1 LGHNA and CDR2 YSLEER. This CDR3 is CASSQDFGRAVSDTQYF. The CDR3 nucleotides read TGCGCCAGCAGCCAAGATTTCGGGAGGGCCGTCTCAGATACGCAGTATTTT.

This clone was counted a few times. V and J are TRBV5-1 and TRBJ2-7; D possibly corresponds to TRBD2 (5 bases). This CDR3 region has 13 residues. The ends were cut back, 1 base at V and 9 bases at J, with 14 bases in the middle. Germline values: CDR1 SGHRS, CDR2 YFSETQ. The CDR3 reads CASSLSEVTGQYF. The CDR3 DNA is TGCGCCAGCAGCTTGTCGGAGGTCACGGGGCAGTACTTC.